The T cell receptor (beta chain) under discussion was sequenced for a study of shared clonotypes between healthy human individuals. Study results and caveats: Generation probabilities of non-shared clonotypes were lower (relative to those shared by all four donors).

Assay runs were performed at deep level. Data came from immunoSEQ multiplex PCR; TCRdb stores just in-frame clones and leaves some out. The data hold fewer than 2.5 million clones, with approximately 93% observed a single time. On this clone: What it binds is not known.

This CDR3 is built from 15 residues. The germline gives CDR1 SGHAT, CDR2 FQDESV (reference sequence). The V and J ends lost 3 bases and 0 bases respectively, with 11 bases between them. Sequencing was done on a sample of naive CD4+ T cells from PBMCs. Subset: CD45RA+ positively selected. The sequence was collected from a man in his late teens or twenties in good health. Some clones in this sample may be carry-over from other donors' samples. V and J are TRBV11-1 and TRBJ2-5; D possibly corresponds to TRBD1 (6 bases). This CDR3 reads CASSFGQLNQETQYF. The CDR3 bases are TGTGCCAGCAGCTTCGGACAGCTCAACCAAGAGACCCAGTACTTC.